Listed below are T cell receptor beta chains from one sample, sequenced in a study of control samples from healthy donors and cancer patients. This table comes from immunoSEQ multiplex PCR, and its TCRdb copy is limited to in-frame clones, with some not included. The table shows about 96,000 clones, with just over 90% occurring only once. Source material: blood. Receptors were obtained from a man between 18 and 29 years old in good health. The CDR3 runs from the conserved cysteine through the conserved F or W. A D gene is named only where the DNA matches it firmly. Size tells how often a clone was seen (once, few, many) or the class of an expanded clone, and some rows leave it out.

TRBJ2-7,TRBV30,NA,NA,TGTGCCTGGAGTGTACCCCCCGGTTCAAACGAGCAGTACTTC,CAWSVPPGSNEQYF
TRBJ1-4,TRBV7-9,TRBD1,NA,TGTGCCAGCAGCCCGACAGGGGGTAATGAAAAACTGTTTTTT,CASSPTGGNEKLFF
TRBJ1-1,TRBV12-3/TRBV12-4,NA,NA,TGTGCCAGCAGTGATTCGACGGGCACTGAAGCTTTCTTT,CASSDSTGTEAFF
TRBJ2-5,TRBV5-4,NA,NA,TGTGCCAGCAGCTTGGGTCAAATAACACAAGAGACCCAGTACTTC,CASSLGQITQETQYF
TRBJ1-1,TRBV11-2,NA,NA,TGTGCCAGCAGCCGAAAAGGGGGAAACGTTGGCACTGAAGCTTTCTTT,CASSRKGGNVGTEAFF
TRBJ1-2,TRBV2,TRBD1,NA,TGTGCCAGCAAGGACAGGGACGTTAGGAGCTACACCTTC,CASKDRDVRSYTF
TRBJ1-1,TRBV5-6,NA,NA,TGTGCCAGCAGCTTGAAGTACAGGGAAGCTTTCTTT,CASSLKYREAFF
TRBJ2-7,TRBV7-2,NA,few,TGTGCCAGCAGCTTAGTATGCGAGCAGTACTTC,CASSLVCEQYF
TRBJ1-2,TRBV5-1,NA,NA,TGCGCCAGCAGCTTGGGGGCAGAAAACTATGGCTACACCTTC,CASSLGAENYGYTF
TRBJ1-1,TRBV30,TRBD1,NA,TGTGCCTGGAGTAGACAGGGGGCTTTAAGAACTGAAGCTTTCTTT,CAWSRQGALRTEAFF
TRBJ2-2,TRBV9,TRBD1,NA,TGTGCCAGCAGCCACGACAGGGAGAACACCGGGGAGCTGTTTTTT,CASSHDRENTGELFF
TRBJ2-1,TRBV7-6,NA,NA,TGTGCCAGCAGCTTAATGTTACAGGGCCTGAATGAGCAGTTCTTC,CASSLMLQGLNEQFF
TRBJ2-7,TRBV20-1,NA,NA,TGCAGTGCTAGTCCGTCGATGGGACCGGGCGTCCACGAGCAGTACTTC,CSASPSMGPGVHEQYF
TRBJ1-2,TRBV5-6,NA,NA,TGTGCCAGCAGCTTACAGGCCAGCCAAGGCTACACCTTC,CASSLQASQGYTF
TRBJ2-1,TRBV2,TRBD2,NA,TGTGCCAGCAGCCAAAGGACTAGCGGGAGCTCCTACAATGAGCAGTTCTTC,CASSQRTSGSSYNEQFF
TRBJ2-3,TRBV5-1,TRBD2,NA,TGCGCCAGCAGTTTACTAGCGGGGGCGAAGGATACGCAGTATTTT,CASSLLAGAKDTQYF
TRBJ2-1,TRBV2,NA,NA,TGTGCCAGCAGTGAACAGTACAATGAGCAGTTCTTC,CASSEQYNEQFF
TRBJ1-1,TRBV4-1,TRBD1,NA,TGCGCCAGCAGCCATGCTCGACAGGGGCTGAACACTGAAGCTTTCTTT,CASSHARQGLNTEAFF
TRBJ1-1,TRBV28,NA,NA,TGTGCCATCGGCTTAAAGAACACTGAAGCTTTCTTT,CAIGLKNTEAFF
TRBJ1-4,TRBV13,NA,NA,TGTGCCAGCAGCTTAGGGCAGGGGTCCGTAAAACTGTTTTTT,CASSLGQGSVKLFF
TRBJ2-7,TRBV27,TRBD1,NA,TGTGCCAGCAGTTTACACCCGGGACAGGGGTACGAGCAGTACTTC,CASSLHPGQGYEQYF
TRBJ1-2,TRBV27,NA,NA,TGTGCCAGCAGTAGAGGGGGGGGAGCCTATGGCTACACCTTC,CASSRGGGAYGYTF
TRBJ2-7,TRBV28,TRBD1,NA,TGTGCCAGCAGCTCCGGACAGGAGTCCTACGAGCAGTACTTC,CASSSGQESYEQYF
TRBJ1-2,TRBV30,NA,NA,TGTGCCTGTCTGGGAGGAGTCTATGGCTACACCTTC,CACLGGVYGYTF
TRBJ1-2,TRBV27,NA,NA,TGTGCCAGCAGTTTATATTCCAGGCCCGAATCGCTGGACTACACCTTC,CASSLYSRPESLDYTF
TRBJ1-2,TRBV19,NA,NA,TGTGCCAGTACAAGTTTGAGGGGAGAGGATGGCTACACCTTC,CASTSLRGEDGYTF
TRBJ2-3,TRBV30,NA,few,TGTGCCTGGAGCGTAACAGGGCGCACAGATACGCAGTATTTT,CAWSVTGRTDTQYF
TRBJ2-1,TRBV7-9,NA,NA,TGTGCTACGTCCCGGGAAGTCGTTAACAATGAGCAGTTCTTC,CATSREVVNNEQFF
TRBJ1-2,TRBV13,TRBD1,NA,TGTGCCAGCAGCTTCCTGTCTCCCAGACAGGGGAAGGGCTACACCTTC,CASSFLSPRQGKGYTF
TRBJ2-5,TRBV2,NA,NA,TGTGCCAGCAGTGAACCCGGGTCCGCCGGTGAGACCCAGTACTTC,CASSEPGSAGETQYF
TRBJ1-2,TRBV5-5,TRBD1,NA,TGTGCCAGCAGCTCTACCGGGACAGGGGGGGTCTATGGCTACACCTTC,CASSSTGTGGVYGYTF
TRBJ1-1,TRBV30,NA,NA,TGTGCCTGGTTCCAGGGGAACACTGAAGCTTTCTTT,CAWFQGNTEAFF
TRBJ1-1,TRBV19,TRBD1,NA,TGTGCCCGCCGCCCGGGACAGAGGAACACTGAAGCTTTCTTT,CARRPGQRNTEAFF
TRBJ2-1,TRBV12-5,TRBD1,NA,TGTGCTAGTGTACACGGACAGGGCCCTTTCAATGAGCAGTTCTTC,CASVHGQGPFNEQFF
TRBJ1-2,TRBV7-2,NA,once,TGTGCCAGCAGCATCGGACGTACTAACTATGGCTACACCTTC,CASSIGRTNYGYTF
TRBJ1-2,TRBV18,TRBD1,NA,TGTGCCAGCTCACCACAGGGGGCAAACGGCTACACCTTC,CASSPQGANGYTF
TRBJ1-5,TRBV5-4,NA,once,TGTGCCAGCAGCCCGGGCACGGGTAATCAGCCCCAGCATTTT,CASSPGTGNQPQHF
TRBJ1-2,TRBV19,TRBD1,NA,TGTGCCAGTAGTATAGGGGACAGCTATGGCTACACCTTC,CASSIGDSYGYTF
TRBJ2-3,TRBV6-4,TRBD2,few,TGTGCCAGCAGTGCGGGGAGCGGGGGGGCCTCAGATACGCAGTATTTT,CASSAGSGGASDTQYF
TRBJ1-2,TRBV7-9,NA,NA,TGTGCCAGCAGCTTCACTACAGGGTTATATGGCTACACCTTC,CASSFTTGLYGYTF
TRBJ1-3,TRBV30,NA,NA,TGTGCCTGGAGTGTCAGTGGAAACACCATATATTTT,CAWSVSGNTIYF
TRBJ2-5,TRBV5-6,NA,NA,TGTGCCAGCAGCCCAGGGCGAGAGACCCAGTACTTC,CASSPGRETQYF
TRBJ2-1,TRBV28,TRBD1,NA,TGTGCCAGCAGTTCAGGGACAGTCCCTGAGGAGCAGTTCTTC,CASSSGTVPEEQFF
TRBJ2-1,TRBV4-1,TRBD1,NA,TGCGCCAGCAGCCTGACAGGGATCTACAATGAGCAGTTCTTC,CASSLTGIYNEQFF
TRBJ1-1,TRBV4-2,NA,NA,TGTGCCAGCAGCCAAGGGGGGGGGCTGGGCACTGAAGCTTTCTTT,CASSQGGGLGTEAFF
TRBJ2-2,TRBV3-1/TRBV3-2,NA,NA,TGTGCCAGCAGCCAAGATTATACCGCGAACACCGGGGAGCTGTTTTTT,CASSQDYTANTGELFF
TRBJ2-7,TRBV14,TRBD2,NA,TGTGCCAGCAGCCATATCACTAGCGGGAGTGCTTACGAGCAGTACTTC,CASSHITSGSAYEQYF
TRBJ1-2,TRBV4-1,TRBD1,NA,TGCGCCAGCAACCAAGCCGGGACAGGGGCTAACTATGGCTACACCTTC,CASNQAGTGANYGYTF
TRBJ2-5,TRBV2,TRBD2,NA,TGTGCCAGCAGTGAAGGGACTAGCGGAGGACAAGAGACCCAGTACTTC,CASSEGTSGGQETQYF
TRBJ1-2,TRBV20-1,TRBD1,NA,TGCAGTGCTAGTGTACAGGGGTCCCCCTATGGCTACACCTTC,CSASVQGSPYGYTF
TRBJ2-1,TRBV4-1,NA,NA,TGCGCCAGCAGCCAAGAAATAGGACCCATCTATAATCGGTTCTTC,CASSQEIGPIYNRFF
TRBJ1-3,TRBV28,NA,NA,TGTGCCAGTCGCTCTGGAAACACCATATATTTT,CASRSGNTIYF
TRBJ1-5,TRBV4-1,TRBD1,NA,TGCGCCAGCAGCCAAGATCCGAACCGACAGGGGGCGTCGAATCAGCCCCAGCATTTT,CASSQDPNRQGASNQPQHF
TRBJ2-3,TRBV7-3,TRBD1,NA,TGTGCCAGCAGCCCCGGGACAGGCACAGATACGCAGTATTTT,CASSPGTGTDTQYF
TRBJ1-5,TRBV6-2/TRBV6-3,NA,NA,TGTGCCAGCAGTTACTCGGGCAGGGTCTATCAGCCCCAGCATTTT,CASSYSGRVYQPQHF
TRBJ2-1,TRBV5-4,TRBD2,NA,TGTGCCAGCAGGACGGGACTAGCGGGAAGGGATGAGCAGTTCTTC,CASRTGLAGRDEQFF